One and the same sample provided the 20 T cell receptor beta chains below, sequenced in a study of cytomegalovirus exposure and HLA in healthy donors. The PCR contained 60 Vbeta and 13 Jbeta primers. Profiled with immunoSEQ multiplex PCR; TCRdb holds only in-frame clones, not every one. Among 100,000 to 150,000 clones listed, around 85% were seen once. What was sequenced was PBMCs. The receptor set was obtained from a boy under 18 in good health and CMV-seronegative.

This clone appeared a single time. This chain's CDR3 is CSARDRGGQYF. The CDR3 DNA follows: TGCAGTGCTAGAGATAGGGGAGGGCAGTACTTC. The chain has TRBV20-1 and TRBJ2-7; possibly TRBD2 for D (6 bases). With 0 bases removed from V and 9 bases from J, the gap between germline ends came to 9 bases. CDR1 is DFQATT, CDR2 SNEGSKA, per germline (reference sequence). The CDR3 totals 11 residues.

This clone has a single count. This chain joins TRBV27 and TRBJ2-7; 7 bases fit TRBD1. The CDR3 is 13 amino acids. Looked up from germline, CDR1 is MNHEY and CDR2 is SMNVEV (reference sequence). V shed 6 bases and J 7 bases; nucleotides not matched to a gene: 9. The CDR3 reads CASRRTGAGEQYF. The DNA of the CDR3 is TGTGCCAGCAGACGGACAGGAGCAGGTGAGCAGTACTTC.

The gene calls are TRBV4-3 and TRBJ2-1; D possibly corresponds to TRBD1 (6 bases). The CDR3 has 16 amino acids. Trimming left V 4 bases short and J 4 bases short, with 17 bases between. Looked up from germline, CDR1 is LGHNA and CDR2 is YSLEER. CDR3 loop: CASSLHSGHSYNEQFF. The CDR3 DNA is TGCGCCAGCAGCCTACATTCGGGACACAGTTACAATGAGCAGTTCTTC.

This chain joins TRBV5-1 and TRBJ2-2, with D uncertain. The CDR3 extends over 14 amino acids. Germline loops: CDR1 SGHRS, CDR2 YFSETQ. With 4 bases removed from V and 3 bases from J, the gap between germline ends came to 10 bases. Here the CDR3 reads CASSRITDTGELFF. In DNA form, the CDR3 reads TGCGCCAGCAGCCGAATAACAGACACCGGGGAGCTGTTTTTT.

The chain employs TRBV7-2 and TRBJ2-7; unclear D gene. CDR1 is SGHTA, CDR2 FQGNSA, per germline. The CDR3 sequence is 16 residues long. V was clipped by 5 bases and J by 0 bases, with 17 bases between them. CDR3 loop: CASSTRLGRSSYEQYF. The DNA for the CDR3 is TGTGCCAGCAGCACTCGCCTGGGCCGGTCCTCCTACGAGCAGTACTTC.

The chain combines TRBV27 with TRBJ2-5; 13 nucleotides align to TRBD2. V lost 6 bases, J lost 5 bases, and 15 bases stayed unmatched. Germline assignment: CDR1 MNHEY and CDR2 SMNVEV (reference sequence). The CDR3 covers 18 residues. The CDR3 nucleotides are TGTGCCAGCAGGCCGACTAGCGGGAGGCCGAACCTAGGGGAGACCCAGTACTTC. This encodes CASRPTSGRPNLGETQYF.

The CDR3 coding sequence is TGTGCCAGCAGCATCCAGGGACAGGGTTTCGACGAGCAGTACTTC. This translates into CASSIQGQGFDEQYF. This chain joins TRBV21-1 and TRBJ2-7; TRBD1 is taken as the D call from the table, unchecked against the DNA. TRBV21-1 is described as a pseudogene. This CDR3 is built from 15 residues.

This chain connects TRBV4-2 to TRBJ2-1, with D perhaps TRBD2 (7 bases). Per germline, CDR1 LGHNA and CDR2 YNFKEQ. This CDR3 region has 15 residues. V lost 3 bases to trimming and J lost 5 bases, with 14 bases between them. CDR3 sequence: CASSHTGGQDNEQFF. The CDR3 nucleotides are TGTGCCAGCAGCCATACGGGGGGCCAGGACAATGAGCAGTTCTTC.

This clone showed up just once. The rearrangement uses TRBV4-2 and TRBJ2-3; 7 bases are a match to TRBD2. The CDR3 runs to 16 residues. V shed 2 bases and J 0 bases; nucleotides not matched to a gene: 5. From germline, CDR1 is LGHNA and CDR2 YNFKEQ. The DNA for the CDR3 is TGTGCCAGCAGCCAAAGTACCGGGGGGAGCACAGATACGCAGTATTTT. Amino acid sequence: CASSQSTGGSTDTQYF.

The rearrangement links TRBV19 to TRBJ1-1; D not certain. This CDR3 region has 14 residues. Trimming cost V 0 bases and J 1 base, with 6 bases left between them. Germline-derived CDR1 and CDR2 are LNHDA and SQIVND (reference sequence). CDR3 nucleotide sequence: TGTGCCAGTAGTATAGACACTAGGAACACTGAAGCTTTCTTT. Amino acids: CASSIDTRNTEAFF. Variable domain in full (rest from reference TRBV19 and TRBJ1-1): DGGITQSPKYLFRKEGQNVTLSCEQNLNHDAMYWYRQDPGQGLRLIYYSQIVNDFQKGDIAEGYSVSREKKESFPLTVTSAQKNPTAFYLCASSIDTRNTEAFFGQGTRLTVV.

This clone was observed a few times. The chain recombines TRBV4-3 with TRBJ1-2; D call uncertain. CDR3 length: 15 residues. Trimming left V 0 bases short and J 8 bases short, with 16 bases between. The germline V gene has CDR1 LGHNA and CDR2 YSLEER. The DNA of the CDR3 is TGCGCCAGCAGCCAAGACTTCGGGATTCGGGGAGGCTACACCTTC. Translation: CASSQDFGIRGGYTF.

This chain uses TRBV5-1 with TRBJ2-3; D is undetermined. V lost 5 bases and J lost 2, with 9 bases in between. The germline V gene has CDR1 SGHRS and CDR2 YFSETQ. This CDR3 spans 13 amino acids. This chain's CDR3 is CASSPGSTDTQYF. CDR3 sequence (DNA): TGCGCCAGCAGTCCCGGGTCCACAGATACGCAGTATTTT.

V and J are TRBV5-4 and TRBJ2-3; the D gene is possibly TRBD1 (6 bases). The CDR3 contains 15 residues. V lost 4 bases and J lost 3, with 15 bases in between. From germline, CDR1 is SGHNT and CDR2 YYREEE (reference sequence). For the CDR3, the DNA is TGTGCCAGCAGCAAGAGACAGGAGGTGACAGATACGCAGTATTTT. Protein product: CASSKRQEVTDTQYF.

V is TRBV29-1 and J is TRBJ2-1, with D maybe TRBD2 (6 bases). The length of the CDR3 is 15 residues. Per the germline V gene, CDR1 is SQVTM and CDR2 is ANQGSEA. Deletions cut 4 bases from V and 0 bases from J, with 13 bases between. As DNA, the CDR3 is TGCAGCGTTGTTCTTCGGGGGAGCTCCTACAATGAGCAGTTCTTC. Encoded protein: CSVVLRGSSYNEQFF.

CDR3 coding DNA: TGTGCCAGCAGTTACTCCGGGACAGGGGAGTACGAGCAGTACTTC. It translates to CASSYSGTGEYEQYF. The chain joins TRBV6-5 to TRBJ2-7, with 10 bases fitting TRBD1. Germline lookup yields CDR1 MNHEY and CDR2 SVGAGI. The CDR3 extends over 15 amino acids. Germline trimming cut 0 bases from V and 4 bases from J; bases unmatched to any gene: 3.

The rearrangement uses TRBV27 and TRBJ2-5; 7 bases line up with TRBD1. In germline, CDR1 is MNHEY, CDR2 SMNVEV (reference sequence). CDR3 length equals 15 residues. Germline trimming cut 4 bases from V and 4 bases from J; bases unmatched to any gene: 9. CDR3 nucleotides: TGTGCCAGCAGTTCACCAAGACAGGGTGCAGAGACCCAGTACTTC. This codes for CASSSPRQGAETQYF.

This clone has a single count. V and J are TRBV5-1 and TRBJ2-7, with unresolved D. Germline loops: CDR1 SGHRS, CDR2 YFSETQ. V lost 2 bases to trimming and J lost 2 bases, with 8 bases between them. The CDR3 loop spans 13 amino acids. The CDR3 loop is CASSFDTAYEQYF. For the CDR3, the DNA is TGCGCCAGCAGCTTCGACACCGCCTACGAGCAGTACTTC.

V and J are TRBV5-1 and TRBJ2-7; D is undetermined. Germline V CDR1 and CDR2: SGHRS, YFSETQ. V was pared by 0 bases and J by 6 bases, with 16 bases between. This CDR3 has 15 residues. The CDR3 sequence: CASSLDSPPVSEQYF. The CDR3 DNA reads TGCGCCAGCAGCTTGGACAGTCCCCCTGTTTCCGAGCAGTACTTC.

This chain connects TRBV29-1 to TRBJ1-3; the D gene is possibly TRBD1 (5 bases). The CDR3 sequence is 13 residues long. Germline CDR1 and CDR2: SQVTM and ANQGSEA. V lost 1 base, J lost 4 bases, and 8 bases lay in between. CDR3: CSVEGGGGNTIYF. CDR3 coding DNA: TGCAGCGTTGAAGGCGGGGGGGGAAACACCATATATTTT.

This chain links TRBV5-1 with TRBJ2-1; 9 bases match TRBD1. The V gene end was trimmed by 0 bases and the J gene end by 3 bases; junction bases not matched to a gene: 4. The length of the CDR3 is 16 residues. CDR1 and CDR2 from the germline V gene are SGHRS and YFSETQ. Written as DNA, the CDR3 is TGCGCCAGCAGCTTGGGAACAGGGGGCGACTACAATGAGCAGTTCTTC. The encoded protein is CASSLGTGGDYNEQFF.